Shown below are 20 T cell receptor beta chains from a single sample sequenced in a study of T cell responses to AZD1222 COVID-19 vaccine. Clones were read by immunoSEQ multiplex PCR, and TCRdb kept only the in-frame ones, dropping some. The repertoire holds under 200,000 clones, around nine tenths seen once, with 3.6% in the top ten. The specimen comprised peripheral blood, sampled 28 days after the second dose of the MenACWY control vaccine. The receptors were sampled from an adult who received the MenACWY meningococcal vaccine as a control.

This clone turned up a few times. V gene TRBV7-2 combines with J gene TRBJ1-1, with D unresolved. The CDR3 sequence is 14 residues long. The germline CDR1 and CDR2 sequences are SGHTA and FQGNSA. Trimming cost V 5 bases and J 1 base, with 11 bases left between them. The CDR3 DNA is TGTGCCAGCAGCCGGATGGCGCAGAACACTGAAGCTTTCTTT. Its protein is CASSRMAQNTEAFF.

This chain joins TRBV3-1 (or the pseudogene TRBV3-2) and TRBJ1-1; possible D gene TRBD1, 6 bases. The CDR3 consists of 14 residues. V was pared by 2 bases and J by 11 bases, with 18 bases between. Germline V gene data show CDR1 as LGHDT and CDR2 as YNNKEL (reference sequence). The CDR3 protein is CASSQRSRGLWAFF. Here the CDR3 DNA reads TGTGCCAGCAGCCAAAGATCAAGGGGGTTGTGGGCTTTCTTT.

The chain uses TRBV27 and TRBJ1-6; 7 bases match TRBD1. Trimming removed 6 bases from V and 5 bases from J; junction bases left unmatched: 10. From germline, CDR1 is MNHEY and CDR2 SMNVEV (reference sequence). CDR3 length: 16 amino acids. CDR3: CASSPTGPSNNSPLHF. Written as DNA, the CDR3 is TGTGCCAGCAGCCCGACAGGGCCTTCCAATAATTCACCCCTCCACTTT.

The chain joins TRBV28 to TRBJ1-2; 8 bases line up with TRBD1. CDR3 size: 12 residues. Germline V gives CDR1 MDHEN, CDR2 SYDVKM. J was trimmed by 4 bases and V by 6 bases; bases with no gene match: 1. The CDR3 coding sequence is TGTGCCAGCAGGGGACAGGTCTATGGCTACACCTTC. Its protein is CASRGQVYGYTF.

V gene TRBV4-1 combines with J gene TRBJ2-1; D may be TRBD2 (6 bases). Germline V gene data show CDR1 as MGHRA and CDR2 as YSYEKL. Between the trimmed V and J ends, which lost 0 bases and 7 bases, there was a span of 13 bases. This CDR3 is built from 15 residues. As DNA, the CDR3 is TGCGCCAGCAGCCAAGAGGGACGGAGGGAAAATGAGCAGTTCTTC. Its translation is CASSQEGRRENEQFF.

The rearrangement links TRBV7-9 to TRBJ1-1; a weak D match, TRBD1 (6 bases). Germline V CDR1 and CDR2: SEHNR, FQNEAQ (reference sequence). Trimming cost V 0 bases and J 0 bases, with 8 bases left between them. The CDR3 is 15 amino acids. This CDR3 reads CASSLATGMNTEAFF. CDR3 nucleotide sequence: TGTGCCAGCAGCTTAGCGACAGGTATGAACACTGAAGCTTTCTTT.

This rearrangement joins TRBV11-1 to TRBJ1-1, with a weak D call TRBD1 (6 bases). Trimming took off 5 bases at V and 2 bases at J, with 12 bases between the two ends. The CDR3 has 14 residues. Germline V gene lookup returns CDR1 SGHAT and CDR2 FQDESV (reference sequence). This CDR3 is CASSRDRTNTEAFF. In DNA, the CDR3 is TGTGCCAGCAGCCGAGACAGGACTAACACTGAAGCTTTCTTT.

The chain is built from TRBV4-3 and TRBJ1-2; weak D call: TRBD1 (5 bases). Trimming left V 5 bases short and J 8 bases short, with 15 bases between. CDR1 and CDR2 (germline): LGHNA, YSLEER. The CDR3 has 13 amino acids. This CDR3 is CASSSGSRSGYTF. CDR3 in DNA: TGCGCCAGCAGCTCAGGGTCCCGGAGCGGCTACACCTTC.

V and J are TRBV6-5 and TRBJ1-5; 9 positions agree with TRBD1. V was pared by 6 bases and J by 6 bases, with 3 bases of the junction left unmatched. The CDR3 consists of 13 residues. Germline V gene lookup returns CDR1 MNHEY and CDR2 SVGAGI. CDR3 amino acids: CASRQGAGQPQHF. DNA for the CDR3: TGTGCCAGCAGACAGGGGGCGGGTCAGCCCCAGCATTTT.

The rearrangement joins TRBV18 to TRBJ1-5; 10 nucleotides match TRBD1. The ends lost 6 bases at V and 6 bases at J; junction bases unmatched: 8. Germline V gene sequence: CDR1 KGHSH, CDR2 LQKENI. CDR3 length equals 15 residues. For the CDR3, the DNA is TGTGCCAGCTCCCAGGACAGGGGGGCGAGTCAGCCCCAGCATTTT. Its translation: CASSQDRGASQPQHF.

The chain recombines TRBV6-1 with TRBJ1-2, with a tentative D call TRBD1 (5 bases). Germline lookup yields CDR1 MNHNS and CDR2 SASEGT. This CDR3 comprises 17 residues. V was pared by 4 bases and J by 0 bases, with 18 bases between. The CDR3 loop reads CASSVLAGWSTNYGYTF. CDR3 nucleotides: TGTGCCAGCAGTGTACTGGCAGGGTGGTCAACTAACTATGGCTACACCTTC.

This clone was seen only once. CDR3 sequence (DNA): TGTGCCAGCAGCGTTGGGACAGGCGGAGATTCACCCCTCCACTTT. It is translated as CASSVGTGGDSPLHF. The chain is built from TRBV9 and TRBJ1-6, with 8 bases that match TRBD1. Germline V lookup: CDR1 SGDLS, CDR2 YYNGEE. J gave up 8 bases and V 2 bases, and 6 bases lay outside the gene matches. The CDR3 covers 15 residues.

This clone appeared a single time. The rearrangement uses TRBV5-1 and TRBJ1-2, with 7 bases lining up with TRBD1. Per the germline V gene, CDR1 is SGHRS and CDR2 is YFSETQ. The trim removed 0 bases at V and 8 bases at J, leaving 16 bases unmatched. This CDR3 spans 17 amino acids. The CDR3 reads CASSLAELWDSGGGYTF. In nucleotides, the CDR3 is TGCGCCAGCAGCTTGGCTGAGTTGTGGGACAGCGGCGGAGGCTACACCTTC.

The rearrangement uses TRBV6-5 and TRBJ1-5; D remains unclear. V lost 5 bases and J 2 bases, leaving 10 bases between the germline ends. This CDR3 comprises 14 residues. Germline V lookup: CDR1 MNHEY, CDR2 SVGAGI. The chain's CDR3 is CASSRKGGNQPQHF. The CDR3, as DNA: TGTGCCAGCAGTCGGAAGGGCGGCAATCAGCCCCAGCATTTT.

The chain couples TRBV19 to TRBJ1-6; D call uncertain. V lost 2 bases and J lost 0, with 11 bases in between. Germline V gene sequence: CDR1 LNHDA, CDR2 SQIVND (reference sequence). The CDR3 spans 17 residues. This chain's CDR3 is CASSILQHGSYNSPLHF. The CDR3 DNA is TGTGCCAGTAGTATACTCCAACACGGCTCCTATAATTCACCCCTCCACTTT.

CDR3 in DNA: TGTGCCAGCAGTTACCGGCGGAGCTCCTACGAGCAGTACTTC. Residues: CASSYRRSSYEQYF. The V and J genes are TRBV6-5 and TRBJ2-7; no clear D. Germline loops: CDR1 MNHEY, CDR2 SVGAGI. This CDR3 is 14 amino acids long. Trimming took off 2 bases at V and 0 bases at J, with 8 bases between the two ends.

This chain joins TRBV5-1 and TRBJ2-1, with 13 nucleotides matching TRBD2. CDR3 length: 15 residues. Germline CDR1 is SGHRS and CDR2 is YFSETQ. With V trimmed by 4 bases and J by 4 bases, 2 bases remained unmatched. The CDR3 bases are TGCGCCAGCAGCACGGGACTAGCGGGGTACAATGAGCAGTTCTTC. Its translation: CASSTGLAGYNEQFF.

This chain links TRBV9 with TRBJ1-1; D remains unclear. The CDR3 consists of 14 residues. Deletions cut 4 bases from V and 6 bases from J, with 16 bases between. The germline V gene has CDR1 SGDLS and CDR2 YYNGEE. The CDR3 reads CASSPHGPAPEAFF. CDR3 DNA sequence: TGTGCCAGCAGCCCCCACGGGCCGGCTCCTGAAGCTTTCTTT.

The chain employs TRBV6-5 and TRBJ2-1; the D call may be TRBD1 or TRBD2 (5 bases each). The V end was cut by 11 bases, the J end by 4 bases, with 18 bases between. CDR1 is MNHEY, CDR2 SVGAGI, per germline. This CDR3 contains 14 residues. Here the CDR3 reads CAGQTGGSYNEQFF. CDR3 in DNA: TGTGCCGGACAAACAGGAGGATCATACAATGAGCAGTTCTTC.

The J gene is TRBJ1-1, the V gene TRBV11-2; D remains ambiguous. V was pared by 1 base and J by 0 bases, with 9 bases between. The CDR3 is 15 residues long. Germline values: CDR1 SGHAT, CDR2 FQNNGV. CDR3 in DNA: TGTGCCAGCAGCTTAGCGGCGGGCATGAACACTGAAGCTTTCTTT. The encoded protein is CASSLAAGMNTEAFF. The variable domain in full, completed from reference TRBV11-2 and TRBJ1-1, reads EAGVAQSPRYKIIEKRQSVAFWCNPISGHATLYWYQQILGQGPKLLIQFQNNGVVDDSQLPKDRFSAERLKGVDSTLKIQPAKLEDSAVYLCASSLAAGMNTEAFFGQGTRLTVV.